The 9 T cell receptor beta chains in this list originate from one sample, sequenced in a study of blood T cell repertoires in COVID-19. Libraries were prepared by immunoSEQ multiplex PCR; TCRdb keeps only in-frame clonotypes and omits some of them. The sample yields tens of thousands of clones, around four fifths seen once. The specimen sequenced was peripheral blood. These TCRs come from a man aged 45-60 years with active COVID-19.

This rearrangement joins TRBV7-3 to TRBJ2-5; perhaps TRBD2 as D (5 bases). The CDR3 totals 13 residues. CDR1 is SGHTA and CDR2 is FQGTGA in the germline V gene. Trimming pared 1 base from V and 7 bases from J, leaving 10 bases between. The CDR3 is CASSLIGEGTQYF. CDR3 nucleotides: TGTGCCAGCAGCTTAATAGGAGAGGGGACCCAGTACTTC.

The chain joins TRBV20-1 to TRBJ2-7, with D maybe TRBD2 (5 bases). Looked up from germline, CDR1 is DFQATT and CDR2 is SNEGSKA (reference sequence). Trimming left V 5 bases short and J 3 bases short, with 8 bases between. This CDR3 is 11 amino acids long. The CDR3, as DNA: TGCAGTGCTTTCCGGGACTACGAGCAGTACTTC. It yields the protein CSAFRDYEQYF.

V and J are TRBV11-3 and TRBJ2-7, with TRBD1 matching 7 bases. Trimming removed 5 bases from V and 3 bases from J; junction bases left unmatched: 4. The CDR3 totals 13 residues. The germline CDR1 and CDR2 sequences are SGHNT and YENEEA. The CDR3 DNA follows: TGTGCCAGCAGCCCAGGGACAGTCTACGAGCAGTACTTC. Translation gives CASSPGTVYEQYF.

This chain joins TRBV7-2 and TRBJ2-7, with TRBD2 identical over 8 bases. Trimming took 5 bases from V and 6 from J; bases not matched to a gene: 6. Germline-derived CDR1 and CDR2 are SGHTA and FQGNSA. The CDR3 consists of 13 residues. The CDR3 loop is CASSPLAETEQYF. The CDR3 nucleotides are TGTGCCAGCAGCCCACTAGCGGAAACCGAGCAGTACTTC.

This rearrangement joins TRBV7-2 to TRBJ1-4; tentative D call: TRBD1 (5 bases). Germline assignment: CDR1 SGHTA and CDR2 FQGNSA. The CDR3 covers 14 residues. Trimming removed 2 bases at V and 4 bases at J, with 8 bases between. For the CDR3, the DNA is TGTGCCAGCAGCTTAAAGGGGATTAATGAAAAACTGTTTTTT. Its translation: CASSLKGINEKLFF.

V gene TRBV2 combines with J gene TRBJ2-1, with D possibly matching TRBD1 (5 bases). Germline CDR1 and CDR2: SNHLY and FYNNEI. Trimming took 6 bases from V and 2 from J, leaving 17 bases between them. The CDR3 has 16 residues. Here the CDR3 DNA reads TGTGCCAGCAGAAAGTTCAGGGATTCTACCTACAATGAGCAGTTCTTC. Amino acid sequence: CASRKFRDSTYNEQFF.

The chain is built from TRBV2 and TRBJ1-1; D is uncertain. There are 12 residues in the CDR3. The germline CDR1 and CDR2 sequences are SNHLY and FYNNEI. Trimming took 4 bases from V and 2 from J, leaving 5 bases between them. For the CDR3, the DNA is TGTGCCAGCAGTGCGGGTAACACTGAAGCTTTCTTT. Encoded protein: CASSAGNTEAFF. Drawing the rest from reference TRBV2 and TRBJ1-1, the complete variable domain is EPEVTQTPSHQVTQMGQEVILRCVPISNHLYFYWYRQILGQKVEFLVSFYNNEISEKSEIFDDQFSVERPDGSNFTLKIRSTKLEDSAMYFCASSAGNTEAFFGQGTRLTVV.

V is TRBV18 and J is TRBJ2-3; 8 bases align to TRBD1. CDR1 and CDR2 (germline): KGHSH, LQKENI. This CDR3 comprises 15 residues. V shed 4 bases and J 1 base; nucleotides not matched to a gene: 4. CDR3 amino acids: CASSRSTGGTDTQYF. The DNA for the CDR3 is TGTGCCAGCTCACGATCGACAGGGGGCACAGATACGCAGTATTTT.

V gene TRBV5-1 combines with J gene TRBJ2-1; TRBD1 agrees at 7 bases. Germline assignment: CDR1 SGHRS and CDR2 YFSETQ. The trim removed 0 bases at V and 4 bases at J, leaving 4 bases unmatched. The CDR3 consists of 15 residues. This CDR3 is CASSLGGGPYNEQFF. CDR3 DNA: TGCGCCAGCAGCTTGGGAGGGGGCCCGTACAATGAGCAGTTCTTC.